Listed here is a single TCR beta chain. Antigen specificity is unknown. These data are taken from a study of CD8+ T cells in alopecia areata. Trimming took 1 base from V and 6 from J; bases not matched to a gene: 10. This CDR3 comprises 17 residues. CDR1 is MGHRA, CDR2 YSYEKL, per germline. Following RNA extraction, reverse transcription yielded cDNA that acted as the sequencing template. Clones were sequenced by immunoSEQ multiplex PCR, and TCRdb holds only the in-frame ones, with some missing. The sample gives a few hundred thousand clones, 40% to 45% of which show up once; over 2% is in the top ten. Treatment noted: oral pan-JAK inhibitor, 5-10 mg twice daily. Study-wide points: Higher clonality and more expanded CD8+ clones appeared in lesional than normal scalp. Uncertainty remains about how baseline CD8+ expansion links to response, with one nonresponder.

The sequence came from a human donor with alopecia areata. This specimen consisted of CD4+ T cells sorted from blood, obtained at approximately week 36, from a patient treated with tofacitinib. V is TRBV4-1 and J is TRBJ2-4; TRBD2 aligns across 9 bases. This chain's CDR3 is CASSQALSGRPANIQYF. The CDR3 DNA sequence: TGCGCCAGCAGCCAAGCCTTGAGCGGGAGGCCTGCAAACATTCAGTACTTC.